This T cell receptor (beta chain) comes out of a study of cytomegalovirus exposure and HLA in healthy donors. A note on this clone: Its antigen is unidentified.

The table came from immunoSEQ multiplex PCR; TCRdb's copy has only in-frame clones and leaves some out. The data contain 55,000 to 65,000 clones, around 95% of them singletons. Study-level findings and limits: The study labeled 170 or so TCR beta chains cytomegalovirus-associated. Per published reports, the classifier diagnosed cytomegalovirus status with high specificity and sensitivity. There were a few CMV-associated chains whose specificity for CMV antigens was confirmed in vitro.

The donors were members of the validation cohort, which comprised 90 to 150 subjects and was separate from the first cohort of more than 500 subjects. Trimming left V 2 bases short and J 4 bases short, with 14 bases between. Looked up from germline, CDR1 is LGHNA and CDR2 is YNFKEQ. The CDR3 spans 16 residues. This chain links TRBV4-2 with TRBJ2-2, with D possibly being TRBD1 (6 bases). The source of this sequence is a woman younger than 30 in good health and CMV-seropositive. What was sequenced was PBMCs. CDR3 protein: CASSQRVGTTTGELFF. The CDR3 nucleotides are TGTGCCAGCAGCCAAAGAGTCGGGACAACCACCGGGGAGCTGTTTTTT.